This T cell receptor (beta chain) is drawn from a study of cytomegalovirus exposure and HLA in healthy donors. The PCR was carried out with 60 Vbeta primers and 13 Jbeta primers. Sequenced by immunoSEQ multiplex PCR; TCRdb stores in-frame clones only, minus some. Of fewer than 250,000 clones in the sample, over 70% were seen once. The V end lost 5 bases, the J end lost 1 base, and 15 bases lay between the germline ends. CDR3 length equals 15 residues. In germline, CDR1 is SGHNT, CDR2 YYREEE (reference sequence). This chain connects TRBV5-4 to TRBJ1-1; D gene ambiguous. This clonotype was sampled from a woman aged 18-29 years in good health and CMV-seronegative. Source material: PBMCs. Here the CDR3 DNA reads TGTGCCAGCAGTTCCGAAGGAGGACGGAACACTGAAGCTTTCTTT. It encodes CASSSEGGRNTEAFF. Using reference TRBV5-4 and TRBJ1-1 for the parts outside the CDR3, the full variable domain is ETGVTQSPTHLIKTRGQQVTLRCSSQSGHNTVSWYQQALGQGPQFIFQYYREEENGRGNFPPRFSGLQFPNYSSELNVNALELDDSALYLCASSSEGGRNTEAFFGQGTRLTVV.